This TCR beta chain stems from a study of cytomegalovirus exposure and HLA in healthy donors. At the level of the study: Some 87 million unique TCRs from HLA-typed donors were held in an early release of data. Study observations and caveats: TCR beta chain V- and J-gene trimming was linked, in a later analysis, to a missense variant in DCLRE1C. Because they were indistinguishable, some V segments, including TRBV6-2 and TRBV6-3, were excluded. The authors judged a highly shared variant cluster likely a sequencing artifact.

This PCR relied on a set of 60 Vbeta primers and 13 Jbeta primers. Sequencing used immunoSEQ multiplex PCR; TCRdb keeps in-frame clones, though not all of them. This table holds approximately 220,000 clones, less than 85% found once. The CDR3 runs to 13 residues. Germline CDR1 is MNHNS and CDR2 is SASEGT. Trimming cost V 6 bases and J 11 bases, with 19 bases left between them. This clone was seen only a few times. Its antigen is as yet unknown. The source material was PBMCs. The chain uses TRBV6-1 and TRBJ1-1, with D possibly matching TRBD1 (5 bases). This clonotype originated in a girl aged 2-10 years in good health and CMV-seronegative. CDR3 amino acids: CASRGRQPSWAFF. The CDR3 DNA is TGTGCCAGCAGAGGCCGACAGCCGTCGTGGGCTTTCTTT.